This T cell receptor beta chain was recovered during a study of blood T cell repertoires in COVID-19. As for the study in general: Samples taken during acute and convalescent COVID-19 were collected in the United States, Italy and Spain. Sample material is recorded as cDNA or gDNA derived from T cells, B-cell-depleted T cells, or PBMCs.

Germline trimming cut 5 bases from V and 1 base from J; bases unmatched to any gene: 10. From germline, CDR1 is SEHNR and CDR2 FQNEAQ (reference sequence). The CDR3 is 16 residues long. The method was immunoSEQ multiplex PCR; TCRdb's version includes in-frame clones alone and lacks a portion of them. The sample has 310,000 or so clones; around 87% are singletons. The source material was peripheral blood. The chain is built from TRBV7-9 and TRBJ1-1, with 7 positions matching TRBD1. This TCR was sampled from a man between 65 and 80 years old with acute or convalescent COVID-19. The CDR3 nucleotides read TGTGCCAGCAGCGCGGGACAGATAATCTGGAACACTGAAGCTTTCTTT. It codes for CASSAGQIIWNTEAFF.